What follows are 23 T cell receptor beta chains derived from one specimen sequenced in a study of control samples from healthy donors and cancer patients. Some clones are missing from TCRdb's copy, which holds only in-frame ones; the method was immunoSEQ multiplex PCR. This table holds tens of thousands of clones, roughly 95% found once. The sample taken for sequencing was blood. These receptors originate from a man aged 25 to 45 in good health.

This chain joins TRBV30 and TRBJ1-1; no reliable D call. Germline values: CDR1 GTSNPN, CDR2 SVGIG (reference sequence). The CDR3 spans 13 residues. Trimming took 0 bases from V and 1 from J, leaving 6 bases between them. The CDR3 spells CAWSVRENTEAFF. The CDR3 DNA follows: TGTGCCTGGAGTGTACGGGAGAACACTGAAGCTTTCTTT.

V is TRBV6-2 or TRBV6-3 and J is TRBJ1-1, with 10 positions matching TRBD1. The CDR3 spans 15 residues. V lost 0 bases and J lost 8; bases outside the gene matches: 6. Germline V gene sequence: CDR1 MNHEY, CDR2 SVGEGT. This CDR3 is CASSYSIPGQGEAFF. The CDR3 bases are TGTGCCAGCAGTTACTCGATTCCGGGACAGGGGGAAGCTTTCTTT.

CDR3 sequence (DNA): TGTGCCAGCTGGGTCCCCGCTTGGGGCTACACCTTC. This gives the protein CASWVPAWGYTF. The chain combines TRBV6-5 with TRBJ1-2; no firm D call. With 8 bases removed from V and 8 bases from J, the gap between germline ends came to 15 bases. This CDR3 spans 12 amino acids. CDR1 and CDR2 from the germline V gene are MNHEY and SVGAGI.

The chain combines TRBV20-1 with TRBJ2-3; 7 bases map to TRBD2. The V and J ends lost 3 bases and 2 bases, in that order; junction bases with no gene match: 8. Germline CDR1 reads DFQATT; CDR2 reads SNEGSKA (reference sequence). The CDR3 covers 15 residues. This CDR3 reads CSASPASGSTDTQYF. The CDR3 coding sequence is TGCAGTGCTAGTCCGGCTAGCGGATCCACAGATACGCAGTATTTT.

This chain uses TRBV18 with TRBJ2-7; 10 bases fit TRBD2. Germline V gene sequence: CDR1 KGHSH, CDR2 LQKENI. The CDR3 loop spans 16 amino acids. The ends lost 0 bases at V and 5 bases at J; junction bases unmatched: 7. CDR3: CASSPPLSSGSDEQYF. CDR3 DNA sequence: TGTGCCAGCTCACCACCGTTATCTAGCGGGAGTGACGAGCAGTACTTC.

The gene calls are TRBV12-3 or TRBV12-4 and TRBJ2-4; D uncertain. This CDR3 has 13 amino acids. V lost 10 bases to trimming and J lost 0 bases, with 10 bases between them. In DNA, the CDR3 is TGTGCCATCACCGACCTAGCCAAAAACATTCAGTACTTC. Its translation: CAITDLAKNIQYF.

The chain joins TRBV11-3 to TRBJ2-3; D not certain. The V gene lost 5 bases and the J gene lost 3 bases, with 9 bases spanning the gap. This CDR3 region has 13 residues. Germline V CDR1 and CDR2: SGHNT, YENEEA. The CDR3 sequence: CASSTRETDTQYF. Written as DNA, the CDR3 is TGTGCCAGCAGCACCCGAGAGACAGATACGCAGTATTTT. The full variable domain, completed using reference TRBV11-3 and TRBJ2-3, is EAGVVQSPRYKIIEKKQPVAFWCNPISGHNTLYWYLQNLGQGPELLIRYENEEAVDDSQLPKDRFSAERLKGVDSTLKIQPAELGDSAVYLCASSTRETDTQYFGPGTRLTVL.

V usage is TRBV7-8 and J usage is TRBJ2-5; TRBD1 aligns across 9 bases. Trimming removed 2 bases from V and 2 bases from J; junction bases left unmatched: 6. Germline assignment: CDR1 SGHVS and CDR2 FQNEAQ. This CDR3 region has 16 residues. DNA of the CDR3: TGTGCCAGCAGCTTAATCCCACAGGGGGCACAAGAGACCCAGTACTTC. Translated: CASSLIPQGAQETQYF.

The sample holds a few counts of this clone. V is TRBV11-1 and J is TRBJ1-2; D remains unclear. From germline, CDR1 is SGHAT and CDR2 FQDESV (reference sequence). This CDR3 has 14 residues. V was clipped by 5 bases and J by 8 bases, with 18 bases between them. The CDR3 loop is CASSTPLGKYGYTF. In nucleotides, the CDR3 is TGTGCCAGCAGCACCCCACTGGGGAAATACGGCTACACCTTC.

The chain carries TRBV3-1 (or the pseudogene TRBV3-2) and TRBJ2-7; 8 bases are shared with TRBD2. The J segment lost 3 bases and the V segment lost 4 bases, leaving 11 bases of the junction unmatched. In germline, CDR1 is LGHDT, CDR2 YNNKEL (reference sequence). The CDR3 extends over 16 amino acids. The CDR3 coding sequence is TGTGCCAGCAGCCCCCGGGGTAGCGGGGCGTACTACGAGCAGTACTTC. Protein: CASSPRGSGAYYEQYF.

The chain recombines TRBV27 with TRBJ2-2; 7 bases are a match to TRBD1. CDR3 length equals 14 residues. The V and J ends lost 5 bases and 5 bases, in that order; junction bases with no gene match: 5. CDR1 and CDR2 from the germline V gene are MNHEY and SMNVEV (reference sequence). DNA for the CDR3: TGTGCCAGCAGTAGACAGGGCGGGACCGGGGAGCTGTTTTTT. Protein: CASSRQGGTGELFF.

The V gene is TRBV3-1 (or the pseudogene TRBV3-2), the J gene TRBJ2-1; 10 bases map to TRBD1. CDR3 length equals 13 residues. CDR1 LGHDT and CDR2 YNNKEL come from the germline V gene (reference sequence). Losses at the gene ends were 3 bases for V and 8 bases for J; bases not matched to a gene: 1. The CDR3 is CASSQTGGYEQFF. CDR3 coding DNA: TGTGCCAGCAGCCAGACAGGGGGCTATGAGCAGTTCTTC.

The chain recombines TRBV7-2 with TRBJ2-7; D might be TRBD1 or TRBD2, each matching 5 bases. The CDR3 has 14 residues. CDR1 is SGHTA and CDR2 is FQGNSA in the germline V gene. V lost 5 bases to trimming and J lost 2 bases, with 13 bases between them. This CDR3 reads CASSPRDGTYEQYF. In nucleotides, the CDR3 is TGTGCCAGCAGCCCCCGGGACGGCACCTACGAGCAGTACTTC. The entire variable domain, with the rest obtained from reference TRBV7-2 and TRBJ2-7, is as follows: GAGVSQSPSNKVTEKGKDVELRCDPISGHTALYWYRQSLGQGLEFLIYFQGNSAPDKSGLPSDRFSAERTGGSVSTLTIQRTQQEDSAVYLCASSPRDGTYEQYFGPGTRLTVT.

V gene TRBV3-1 (or the pseudogene TRBV3-2) combines with J gene TRBJ2-7, with TRBD2 matching over 9 bases. V trimming: 5 bases; J trimming: 5 bases; junction bases outside the gene matches: 10. The germline V gene has CDR1 LGHDT and CDR2 YNNKEL (reference sequence). The CDR3 is made up of 15 amino acids. The CDR3, as DNA: TGTGCCAGCAGCGAATCCAGTAGCGGGAGTCACGAGCAGTACTTC. It encodes CASSESSSGSHEQYF.

The rearrangement links TRBV5-4 to TRBJ2-5, with 8 bases fitting TRBD1. The CDR3 extends over 15 amino acids. In germline, CDR1 is SGHNT, CDR2 YYREEE (reference sequence). Trimming took 4 bases from V and 4 from J; bases not matched to a gene: 9. The CDR3 nucleotides are TGTGCCAGCAGCAACCACGACAGGGGAACAGAGACCCAGTACTTC. Protein sequence: CASSNHDRGTETQYF.

The CDR3 DNA reads as TGTGCCAGCAGCCAAGTAGTAAATGAGCAGTTCTTC. Protein: CASSQVVNEQFF. The chain has TRBV3-1 (or the pseudogene TRBV3-2) and TRBJ2-1; D not certain. Trimming removed 1 base from V and 7 bases from J, with 5 bases in between. CDR1 and CDR2 from the germline V gene are LGHDT and YNNKEL (reference sequence). CDR3 length equals 12 residues.

V gene TRBV5-1 combines with J gene TRBJ2-3; TRBD2 agrees at 11 bases. The CDR3 consists of 18 residues. The V gene end was trimmed by 5 bases and the J gene end by 7 bases; junction bases not matched to a gene: 18. Germline lookup yields CDR1 SGHRS and CDR2 YFSETQ. This CDR3 reads CASRSGRRLAGPLNTQYF. The DNA for the CDR3 is TGCGCCAGCAGAAGTGGCAGGAGACTAGCGGGACCTCTAAATACGCAGTATTTT.

The genes are TRBV11-2 and TRBJ2-3, with a possible D match to TRBD1 (6 bases). This CDR3 comprises 14 residues. Per the germline V gene, CDR1 is SGHAT and CDR2 is FQNNGV. The V end lost 1 base, the J end lost 2 bases, and 7 bases lay between the germline ends. The CDR3 DNA reads as TGTGCCAGCAGCTTAGTGGGGGCCACAGATACGCAGTATTTT. Translation gives CASSLVGATDTQYF. Using reference TRBV11-2 and TRBJ2-3 for the parts outside the CDR3, the full variable domain is EAGVAQSPRYKIIEKRQSVAFWCNPISGHATLYWYQQILGQGPKLLIQFQNNGVVDDSQLPKDRFSAERLKGVDSTLKIQPAKLEDSAVYLCASSLVGATDTQYFGPGTRLTVL.

J is TRBJ2-5 and V is TRBV12-2; TRBD2, the table's D call, was not compared with the DNA. TRBV12-2 counts as a pseudogene. The length of the CDR3 is 15 residues. The CDR3 coding sequence is TGTGCAAGTCGCTTAAGGAGGAATAGTGGGGAGACCCAGTACTTC. Translating gives CASRLRRNSGETQYF.

This clone was seen just once. The chain recombines TRBV18 with TRBJ1-1, with 7 bases aligning to TRBD1. With 3 bases clipped from V and 1 base from J, the junction kept 2 bases outside the gene matches. CDR3 size: 14 residues. Per germline, CDR1 KGHSH and CDR2 LQKENI. The CDR3 loop is CASSPGQANTEAFF. The DNA of the CDR3 is TGTGCCAGCTCACCCGGACAGGCGAACACTGAAGCTTTCTTT.

The J gene is TRBJ1-6, the V gene TRBV10-3; TRBD1 is a possible D gene (5 bases). Germline V gene sequence: CDR1 ENHRY, CDR2 SYGVKD. CDR3 size: 16 residues. V dropped 2 bases and J dropped 6 bases, with 14 bases sitting between them. The CDR3 DNA reads as TGTGCCATCAGTGAGGCGGGGGGGGGACGTAATTCACCCCTCCACTTT. It is translated as CAISEAGGGRNSPLHF.

The chain links TRBV2 to TRBJ2-5, with 11 bases lining up with TRBD1. Per germline, CDR1 SNHLY and CDR2 FYNNEI. The CDR3 totals 14 residues. Trimming removed 6 bases from V and 5 bases from J; junction bases left unmatched: 5. CDR3 nucleotides: TGTGCCAGCAGAGCCGGGACAGGGGGGGAGACCCAGTACTTC. Its translation is CASRAGTGGETQYF.

The count of this clone is one. The CDR3 bases are TGCAGCGTTGATAGTGGAAGTGGGACTGAAGCTTTCTTT. The encoded protein is CSVDSGSGTEAFF. The chain uses TRBV29-1 and TRBJ1-1; D call uncertain. Trimming left V 3 bases short and J 5 bases short, with 13 bases between. This CDR3 comprises 13 residues. From germline, CDR1 is SQVTM and CDR2 ANQGSEA. The complete variable domain, with remaining parts taken from reference TRBV29-1 and TRBJ1-1, reads SAVISQKPSRDICQRGTSLTIQCQVDSQVTMMFWYRQQPGQSLTLIATANQGSEATYESGFVIDKFPISRPNLTFSTLTVSNMSPEDSSIYLCSVDSGSGTEAFFGQGTRLTVV.